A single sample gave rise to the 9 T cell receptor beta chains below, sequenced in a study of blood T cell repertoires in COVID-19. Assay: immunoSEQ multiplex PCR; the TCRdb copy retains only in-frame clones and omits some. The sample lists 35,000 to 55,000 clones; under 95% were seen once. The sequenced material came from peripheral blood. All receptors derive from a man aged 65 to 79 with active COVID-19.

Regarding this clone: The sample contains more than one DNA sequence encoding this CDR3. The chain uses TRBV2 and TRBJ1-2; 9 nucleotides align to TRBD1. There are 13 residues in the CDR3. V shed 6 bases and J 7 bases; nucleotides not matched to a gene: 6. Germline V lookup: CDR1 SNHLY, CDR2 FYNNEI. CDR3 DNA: TGTGCCAGCAGCCTACAGGGGGCGGGTGGCTACACCTTC. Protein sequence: CASSLQGAGGYTF.

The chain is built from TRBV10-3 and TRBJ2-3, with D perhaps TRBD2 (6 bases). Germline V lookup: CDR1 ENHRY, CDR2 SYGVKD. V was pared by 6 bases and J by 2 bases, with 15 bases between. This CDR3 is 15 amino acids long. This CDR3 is CAISTLGLHTDTQYF. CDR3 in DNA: TGTGCCATCAGCACCTTGGGACTCCACACAGATACGCAGTATTTT.

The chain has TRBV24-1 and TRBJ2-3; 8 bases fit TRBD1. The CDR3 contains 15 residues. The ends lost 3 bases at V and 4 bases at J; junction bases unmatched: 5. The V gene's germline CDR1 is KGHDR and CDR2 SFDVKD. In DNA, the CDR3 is TGTGCCACCAGTGATCGAGGCAGGGGGCCAGATACGCAGTATTTT. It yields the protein CATSDRGRGPDTQYF.

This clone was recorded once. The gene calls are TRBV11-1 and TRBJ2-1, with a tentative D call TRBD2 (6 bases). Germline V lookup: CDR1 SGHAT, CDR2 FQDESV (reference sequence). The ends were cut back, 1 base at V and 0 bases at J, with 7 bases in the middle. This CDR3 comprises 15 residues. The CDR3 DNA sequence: TGTGCCAGCAGCTTAGACGGGAGCTCCTACAATGAGCAGTTCTTC. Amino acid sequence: CASSLDGSSYNEQFF. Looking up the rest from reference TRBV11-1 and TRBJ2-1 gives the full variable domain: EAEVAQSPRYKITEKSQAVAFWCDPISGHATLYWYRQILGQGPELLVQFQDESVVDDSQLPKDRFSAERLKGVDSTLKIQPAELGDSAMYLCASSLDGSSYNEQFFGPGTRLTVL.

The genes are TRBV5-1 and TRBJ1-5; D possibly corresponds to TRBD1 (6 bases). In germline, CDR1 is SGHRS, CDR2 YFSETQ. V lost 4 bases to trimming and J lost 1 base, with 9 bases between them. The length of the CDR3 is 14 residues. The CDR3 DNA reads TGCGCCAGCAGCGTCGACAGGAGCAATCAGCCCCAGCATTTT. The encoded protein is CASSVDRSNQPQHF.

Written as DNA, the CDR3 is TGCGCCAGCAGTGAGCGGACTAGCGGGGGCACCGGGGAGCTGTTTTTT. Its protein product is CASSERTSGGTGELFF. The V call is TRBV10-1, the J call TRBJ2-2; TRBD2 agrees at 13 bases. Losses at the gene ends were 2 bases for V and 4 bases for J; bases not matched to a gene: 1. The CDR3 consists of 16 residues. CDR1 WNHNN and CDR2 SYGVQD come from the germline V gene (reference sequence).

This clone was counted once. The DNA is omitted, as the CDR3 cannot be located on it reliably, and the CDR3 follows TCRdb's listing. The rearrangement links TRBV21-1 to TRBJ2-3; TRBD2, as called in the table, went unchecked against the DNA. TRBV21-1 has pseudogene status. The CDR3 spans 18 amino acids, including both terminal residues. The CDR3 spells CASSPIWGAGASTDTQYF.

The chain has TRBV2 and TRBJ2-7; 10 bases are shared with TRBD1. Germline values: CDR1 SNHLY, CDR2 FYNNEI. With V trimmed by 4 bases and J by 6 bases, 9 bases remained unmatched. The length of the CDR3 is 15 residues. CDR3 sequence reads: CASSVVDRGVSEQYF. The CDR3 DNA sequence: TGTGCCAGCAGTGTGGTGGACAGGGGGGTTAGCGAGCAGTACTTC. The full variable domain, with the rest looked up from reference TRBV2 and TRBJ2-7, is EPEVTQTPSHQVTQMGQEVILRCVPISNHLYFYWYRQILGQKVEFLVSFYNNEISEKSEIFDDQFSVERPDGSNFTLKIRSTKLEDSAMYFCASSVVDRGVSEQYFGPGTRLTVT.

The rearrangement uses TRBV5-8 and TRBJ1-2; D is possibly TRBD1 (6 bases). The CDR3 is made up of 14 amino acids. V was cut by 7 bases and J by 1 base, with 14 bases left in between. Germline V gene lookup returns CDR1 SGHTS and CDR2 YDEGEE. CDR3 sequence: CASRSGGLNYGYTF. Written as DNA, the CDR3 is TGTGCCAGCCGGTCCGGGGGGCTTAACTATGGCTACACCTTC. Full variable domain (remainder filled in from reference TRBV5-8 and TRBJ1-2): EAGVTQSPTHLIKTRGQQATLRCSPISGHTSVYWYQQALGLGLQFLLWYDEGEERNRGNFPPRFSGRQFPNYSSELNVNALELEDSALYLCASRSGGLNYGYTFGSGTRLTVV.